This TCR beta chain originates from a study of neurological immune-mediated disorders. The authors produced cDNA by 5'RACE using 10-nucleotide random UMIs. TCRdb re-analysed the 5' RACE reads in MiXCR, keeping a single row per CDR3 protein. The data contain around 90,000 distinct CDR3 sequences, 13% of them singletons. The time point denotes: longitudinal time-point 2. This CDR3 is built from 17 residues. V was clipped by 0 bases and J by 0 bases, with 12 bases between them. Looked up from germline, CDR1 is LGHNA and CDR2 is YNFKEQ. The genes are TRBV4-2 and TRBJ1-3, with unresolved D. The clonotype was recovered from a female donor with HTLV-1-associated myelopathy (HAM/TSP). The sequenced sample consisted of PBMCs. The CDR3 DNA is TGTGCCAGCAGCCAAGACAATACGGAGAGCTCTGGAAACACCATATATTTT. Its translation: CASSQDNTESSGNTIYF.